The clone carrying this T cell receptor beta chain was seen many times. Antigen: not known. The sample belongs to a study of CD8 T cells in ankylosing spondylitis. V was clipped by 2 bases and J by 0 bases, with 8 bases between them. Germline-derived CDR1 and CDR2 are SGHRS and YFSETQ. The CDR3 consists of 14 residues. 5'-RACE, quantitative and with molecular barcodes, yielded the TCR beta libraries. A single record per CDR3 protein comes from TCRdb applying MiXCR to the 5' RACE reads. The sample shows roughly 100,000 distinct CDR3 sequences, about 7.7% of them seen only once. Overall study results and limits: For ankylosing spondylitis blood, a TCR beta motif of 7 or 8 highly homologous variants appeared characteristic.

The source is a male donor with ankylosing spondylitis or in good health (not recorded which). This chain uses TRBV5-1 with TRBJ1-1, with D unclear. Sequencing used blood, either unsorted or a sorted T cell fraction (not recorded which). The CDR3 DNA reads TGCGCCAGCAGCTTCGGAGGGCTGAACACTGAAGCTTTCTTT. Translated: CASSFGGLNTEAFF.